These 13 T cell receptor beta chains were sequenced from one sample in a study of beta chain features in type 1 diabetes. Of the isolated RNA, all was reverse transcribed, and so the sequenced material was expressed TCRB transcripts. Produced via immunoSEQ multiplex PCR; TCRdb's table is partial and in-frame only. The sample contains around 450,000 clones, over 9.5% of which appear only once. The sequenced material came from naive CD4+ T cells from blood. The source of these receptors is a woman between 18 and 29 years old in good health.

The table lists this clone with many counts. The chain joins TRBV30 to TRBJ1-1; no definite D call. V was shortened by 4 bases and J by 4 bases, with 19 bases between the two germline ends. The CDR3 consists of 15 residues. CDR1 is GTSNPN, CDR2 SVGIG, per germline (reference sequence). The CDR3: CAWNPFEGFGTEAFF. The CDR3 bases are TGTGCCTGGAACCCGTTTGAAGGGTTCGGCACTGAAGCTTTCTTT.

A few counts support this clone. This sample also contains other DNA sequences that code for the same CDR3. This chain uses TRBV7-9 with TRBJ2-5; no firm D call. The CDR3 is made up of 12 amino acids. Per the germline V gene, CDR1 is SEHNR and CDR2 is FQNEAQ (reference sequence). Trimming took off 2 bases at V and 4 bases at J, with 5 bases between the two ends. CDR3 nucleotides: TGTGCCAGCAGCTTAATGGGAGAGACCCAGTACTTC. This gives the protein CASSLMGETQYF.

The V and J genes are TRBV5-1 and TRBJ2-1; tentatively, D is TRBD2 (5 bases). Germline CDR1 and CDR2: SGHRS and YFSETQ. Deletions cut 3 bases from V and 4 bases from J, with 11 bases between. The CDR3 loop spans 14 amino acids. The CDR3 is CASSSGVAYNEQFF. The CDR3 bases are TGCGCCAGCAGCTCCGGGGTAGCATACAATGAGCAGTTCTTC.

This clone appeared a few times. The gene calls are TRBV6-5 and TRBJ1-2; TRBD1 matches at 9 bases. Germline assignment: CDR1 MNHEY and CDR2 SVGAGI. CDR3 length: 13 residues. V shed 6 bases, J shed 7 bases, and the junction held 6 bases outside the gene matches. CDR3 DNA sequence: TGTGCCAGCAGGACGGGACAGGGTAGTGGCTACACCTTC. Its protein is CASRTGQGSGYTF.

The J gene is TRBJ1-2, the V gene TRBV25-1, with D possibly TRBD1 on 6 matching bases. CDR3 length: 15 amino acids. CDR1 is MGHDK, CDR2 SYGVNS, per germline. V lost 0 bases, J lost 5 bases, and 13 bases lay in between. CDR3 sequence: CASSEYSPRGYGYTF. DNA for the CDR3: TGTGCCAGCAGTGAATATTCACCCAGGGGATATGGCTACACCTTC.

This clone has just a few counts. This chain links TRBV6-6 with TRBJ2-2; 12 bases fit TRBD2. Germline loops: CDR1 MNHNY, CDR2 SVGAGI (reference sequence). This CDR3 region has 16 residues. Trimming took 2 bases from V and 5 from J; bases not matched to a gene: 3. The CDR3 coding sequence is TGTGCCAGCAGTTACGTGACTAGCGGGAGAACCGGGGAGCTGTTTTTT. It specifies CASSYVTSGRTGELFF.

The gene calls are TRBV7-2 and TRBJ2-1, with D possibly matching TRBD2 (6 bases). CDR1 and CDR2 (germline): SGHTA, FQGNSA. The V and J ends lost 2 bases and 8 bases respectively, with 10 bases between them. This CDR3 spans 13 amino acids. CDR3 residues: CASSLSGLHEQFF. The CDR3 region has the DNA TGTGCCAGCAGCTTATCGGGACTCCATGAGCAGTTCTTC.

The chain combines TRBV15 with TRBJ2-7; TRBD1 matches 8 bases. The germline V gene encodes CDR1 LNHNV and CDR2 YYDKDF (reference sequence). The V gene end was trimmed by 4 bases and the J gene end by 7 bases; junction bases not matched to a gene: 12. The CDR3 is 15 amino acids. This CDR3 reads CATSTPRTGSHEQYF. DNA for the CDR3: TGTGCCACCAGCACCCCCAGGACAGGGTCGCATGAGCAGTACTTC.

This clone was observed a few times. The rearrangement links TRBV29-1 to TRBJ1-4; tentative D call: TRBD1 (6 bases). The CDR3 is 12 amino acids. CDR1 SQVTM and CDR2 ANQGSEA come from the germline V gene. The ends were cut back, 4 bases at V and 7 bases at J, with 10 bases in the middle. The CDR3 protein is CSVVTGSEKLFF. The CDR3 nucleotides are TGCAGCGTTGTCACAGGGAGTGAAAAACTGTTTTTT. Filled out from reference TRBV29-1 and TRBJ1-4, the complete variable domain reads SAVISQKPSRDICQRGTSLTIQCQVDSQVTMMFWYRQQPGQSLTLIATANQGSEATYESGFVIDKFPISRPNLTFSTLTVSNMSPEDSSIYLCSVVTGSEKLFFGSGTQLSVL.

There are a few counts of this clone. This sequence joins TRBV9 and TRBJ2-5; D assignment may be TRBD1 or TRBD2 (5 bases each). This CDR3 has 13 amino acids. CDR1 SGDLS and CDR2 YYNGEE come from the germline V gene. V was cut by 3 bases and J by 4 bases, with 10 bases left in between. The CDR3 DNA follows: TGTGCCAGCAGCGCGGGACCCCCAGAGACCCAGTACTTC. It specifies CASSAGPPETQYF.

This chain connects TRBV4-3 to TRBJ1-2; D is perhaps TRBD1 (5 bases). The CDR3 is made up of 14 amino acids. The V end lost 4 bases, the J end lost 2 bases, and 11 bases lay between the germline ends. The germline gives CDR1 LGHNA, CDR2 YSLEER. CDR3 coding DNA: TGCGCCAGCAGCCTCGCCCGGGGCAACTATGGCTACACCTTC. Translating it yields CASSLARGNYGYTF.

The chain employs TRBV18 and TRBJ2-2, with no clear D. The germline V gene has CDR1 KGHSH and CDR2 LQKENI. This CDR3 contains 14 residues. V dropped 0 bases and J dropped 4 bases, with 6 bases sitting between them. CDR3 DNA: TGTGCCAGCTCACCACCGGTCCCCACCGGGGAGCTGTTTTTT. Translation: CASSPPVPTGELFF.

This clone was detected only a few times. This sequence joins TRBV29-1 and TRBJ1-2, with D unclear. The length of the CDR3 is 14 residues. Germline V gene sequence: CDR1 SQVTM, CDR2 ANQGSEA. The V end lost 1 base, the J end lost 2 bases, and 11 bases lay between the germline ends. CDR3: CSVEVRGRNYGYTF. CDR3 nucleotides: TGCAGCGTTGAAGTGCGAGGCAGAAACTATGGCTACACCTTC.